These T cell receptor beta chains were read from a single sample in a study of shared clonotypes between healthy human individuals. Clones were sequenced by immunoSEQ multiplex PCR, and TCRdb holds only the in-frame ones, with some missing. The table lists around 510,000 clones, around 80% of them singletons. Sequenced: PBMCs. The source of these receptors is a woman aged 40 to 49 in good health. Some clones in this sample may be carry-over from other donors' samples. Each CDR3 is given with its conserved first and last residue. Fields, in order: clone size, V gene, D gene, J gene, CDR3 DNA, CDR3 protein. A D gene is named only where the DNA matches it firmly. Where a row states a size, it is once, few, many or the class of an expanded clone; other rows omit it.

size: -; V: TRBV7-9; D: TRBD1; J: TRBJ2-5; DNA: TGTGCCAGCAGACGACGGACAGGCGAATTACAAGAGACCCAGTACTTC; CDR3: CASRRRTGELQETQYF
size: -; V: TRBV30; D: -; J: TRBJ2-1; DNA: TGTGCCTGGAGTGCCACGGGAGTCAATGAGCAGTTCTTC; CDR3: CAWSATGVNEQFF
size: few; V: TRBV5-4; D: TRBD1; J: TRBJ2-7; DNA: TGTGCCAGCAGCTTGCCGGACAGGGGTGAATACGAGCAGTACTTC; CDR3: CASSLPDRGEYEQYF
size: -; V: TRBV5-4; D: -; J: TRBJ2-3; DNA: TGTGCCAGCAGCCTGGACACTGGAGCAGATACGCAGTATTTT; CDR3: CASSLDTGADTQYF
size: few; V: TRBV28; D: TRBD1; J: TRBJ2-7; DNA: TGTGCCAGCAGACCGGGACAGGTCTACGAGCAGTACTTC; CDR3: CASRPGQVYEQYF
size: -; V: TRBV28; D: -; J: TRBJ1-1; DNA: TGTGCCAGCAGTTTGCTACGTATGAGGGCTGAAGCTTTCTTT; CDR3: CASSLLRMRAEAFF
size: -; V: TRBV28; D: -; J: TRBJ2-1; DNA: TGTGCCAGCAGTTTTACAAGCGACCACTACAATGAGCAGTTCTTC; CDR3: CASSFTSDHYNEQFF
size: -; V: TRBV7-9; D: -; J: TRBJ1-3; DNA: TGTGCCAGCAGCTTAGATTGGACCATATATTTT; CDR3: CASSLDWTIYF
size: -; V: TRBV5-4; D: -; J: TRBJ1-1; DNA: TGCGCCAGCAGCCGTCAGGGAGGCACTGAAGCTTTCTTT; CDR3: CASSRQGGTEAFF
size: -; V: TRBV30; D: TRBD1; J: TRBJ2-2; DNA: TGTGCCTGGAGTAGGACAGGGGGCAAGGTCGGGGAGCTGTTTTTT; CDR3: CAWSRTGGKVGELFF
size: -; V: TRBV30; D: -; J: TRBJ2-7; DNA: TGTGCCTGGATTAGCGAGGACGAGCAGTACTTC; CDR3: CAWISEDEQYF
size: few; V: TRBV19; D: -; J: TRBJ2-3; DNA: TGTGCCAGTAGTTGGGCCCGCACAGATACGCAGTATTTT; CDR3: CASSWARTDTQYF
size: -; V: TRBV7-7; D: TRBD1; J: TRBJ2-7; DNA: TGTGCTAGCAGCTTAGGGGCCCCGGGACAGGGGATCCACGAGCAGTACTTC; CDR3: CASSLGAPGQGIHEQYF
size: -; V: TRBV30; D: -; J: TRBJ2-7; DNA: TGTGCCTGGAGATCCCAGGGTCTCTACGAGCAGTACTTC; CDR3: CAWRSQGLYEQYF
size: -; V: TRBV5-8; D: TRBD2; J: TRBJ2-1; DNA: TGTGCCAGCGAACGCCCCCAGCGGGAGAAGCGATACAATGAGCAGTTCTTC; CDR3: CASERPQREKRYNEQFF
size: -; V: TRBV19; D: TRBD1; J: TRBJ2-5; DNA: TGTGCCAGTAGTAACCAAAAGACAGGGGAAGAGACCCAGTACTTC; CDR3: CASSNQKTGEETQYF
size: -; V: TRBV2; D: TRBD2; J: TRBJ2-1; DNA: TGTGCCAGCAGTGTCGGACTAGCGGGAGGGAATGAGCAGTTCTTC; CDR3: CASSVGLAGGNEQFF
size: -; V: TRBV4-2; D: TRBD1; J: TRBJ2-7; DNA: TGTGCCAGCAGCCAAAACAGGGGGACTGGGAACGAGCAGTACTTC; CDR3: CASSQNRGTGNEQYF
size: once; V: TRBV29-1; D: TRBD2; J: TRBJ2-4; DNA: TGCAGCGTGGAGGAGGGTAGCGGGAGTGCCAAAAACATTCAGTACTTC; CDR3: CSVEEGSGSAKNIQYF
size: -; V: TRBV4-3; D: -; J: TRBJ2-5; DNA: TGCGCCAGCAGCCAAGCGGACTTAGCAGAAGAGACCCAGTACTTC; CDR3: CASSQADLAEETQYF
size: -; V: TRBV27; D: -; J: TRBJ2-7; DNA: TGTGCCAGCAGCATCAGGGGCGTCTACGAGCAGTACTTC; CDR3: CASSIRGVYEQYF